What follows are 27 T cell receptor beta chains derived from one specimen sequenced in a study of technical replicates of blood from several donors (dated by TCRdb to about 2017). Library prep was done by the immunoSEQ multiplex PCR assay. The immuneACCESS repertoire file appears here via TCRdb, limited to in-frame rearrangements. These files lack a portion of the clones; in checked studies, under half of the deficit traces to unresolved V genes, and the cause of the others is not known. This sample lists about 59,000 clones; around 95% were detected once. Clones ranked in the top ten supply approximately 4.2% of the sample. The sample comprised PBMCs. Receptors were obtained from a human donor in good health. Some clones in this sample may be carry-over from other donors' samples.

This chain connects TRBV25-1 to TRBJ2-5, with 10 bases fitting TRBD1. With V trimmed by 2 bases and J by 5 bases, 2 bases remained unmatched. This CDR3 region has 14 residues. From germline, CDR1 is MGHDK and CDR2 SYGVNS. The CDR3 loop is CASSEGQGVETQYF. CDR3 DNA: TGTGCCAGCAGTGAAGGACAGGGGGTCGAGACCCAGTACTTC. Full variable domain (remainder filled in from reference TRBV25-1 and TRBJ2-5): EADIYQTPRYLVIGTGKKITLECSQTMGHDKMYWYQQDPGMELHLIHYSYGVNSTEKGDLSSESTVSRIRTEHFPLTLESARPSHTSQYLCASSEGQGVETQYFGPGTRLLVL.

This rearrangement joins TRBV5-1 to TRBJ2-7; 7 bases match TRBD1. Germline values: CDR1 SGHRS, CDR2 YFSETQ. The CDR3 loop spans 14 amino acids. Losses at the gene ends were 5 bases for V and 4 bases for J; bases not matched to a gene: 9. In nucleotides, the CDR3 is TGCGCCAGCAGTCGGAAGGACAGGAGTTACGAGCAGTACTTC. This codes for CASSRKDRSYEQYF.

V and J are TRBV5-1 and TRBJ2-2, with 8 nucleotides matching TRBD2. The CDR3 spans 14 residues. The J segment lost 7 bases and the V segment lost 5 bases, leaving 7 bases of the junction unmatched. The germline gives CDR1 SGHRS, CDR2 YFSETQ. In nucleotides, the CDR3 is TGCGCCAGCAGTTCGGGACTAGTAGGCGGGGAGCTGTTTTTT. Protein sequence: CASSSGLVGGELFF. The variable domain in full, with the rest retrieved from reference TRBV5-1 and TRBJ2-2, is KAGVTQTPRYLIKTRGQQVTLSCSPISGHRSVSWYQQTPGQGLQFLFEYFSETQRNKGNFPGRFSGRQFSNSRSEMNVSTLELGDSALYLCASSSGLVGGELFFGEGSRLTVL.

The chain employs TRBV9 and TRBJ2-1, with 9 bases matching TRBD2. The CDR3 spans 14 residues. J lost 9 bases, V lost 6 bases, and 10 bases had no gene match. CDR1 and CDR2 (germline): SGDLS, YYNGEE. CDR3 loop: CASNRAGGDIEQFF. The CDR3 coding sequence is TGTGCCAGCAATAGGGCGGGGGGGGACATTGAGCAGTTCTTC.

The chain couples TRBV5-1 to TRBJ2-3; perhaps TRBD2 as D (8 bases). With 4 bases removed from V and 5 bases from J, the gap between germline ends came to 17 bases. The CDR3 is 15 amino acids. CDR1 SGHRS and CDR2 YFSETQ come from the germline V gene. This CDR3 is CASSPRDSGRDTQYF. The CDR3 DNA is TGCGCCAGCAGCCCTCGGGACAGCGGGAGAGATACGCAGTATTTT.

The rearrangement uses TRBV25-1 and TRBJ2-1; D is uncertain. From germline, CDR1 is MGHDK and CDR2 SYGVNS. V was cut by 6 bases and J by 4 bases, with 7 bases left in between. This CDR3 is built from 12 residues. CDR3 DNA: TGTGCCAGCAGGACAAATTACAATGAGCAGTTCTTC. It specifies CASRTNYNEQFF.

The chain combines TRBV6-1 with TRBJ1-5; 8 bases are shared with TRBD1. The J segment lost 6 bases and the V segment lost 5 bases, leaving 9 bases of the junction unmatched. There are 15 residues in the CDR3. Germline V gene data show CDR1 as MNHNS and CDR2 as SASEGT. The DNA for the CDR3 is TGTGCCAGCAGTCGACAGGGGTCTCGGAGTCAGCCCCAGCATTTT. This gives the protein CASSRQGSRSQPQHF.

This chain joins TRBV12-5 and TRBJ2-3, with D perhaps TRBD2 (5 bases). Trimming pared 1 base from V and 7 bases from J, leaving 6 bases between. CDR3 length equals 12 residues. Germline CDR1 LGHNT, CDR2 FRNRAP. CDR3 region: CASGLAGNTQYF. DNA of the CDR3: TGTGCTAGTGGTTTGGCCGGGAATACGCAGTATTTT.

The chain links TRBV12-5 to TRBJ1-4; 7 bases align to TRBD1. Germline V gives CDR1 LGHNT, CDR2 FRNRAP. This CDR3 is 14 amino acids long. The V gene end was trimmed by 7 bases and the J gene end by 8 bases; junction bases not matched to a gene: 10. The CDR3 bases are TGTGCTAGTGCCTATACTTCAGGGGGGGAAAAACTGTTTTTT. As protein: CASAYTSGGEKLFF.

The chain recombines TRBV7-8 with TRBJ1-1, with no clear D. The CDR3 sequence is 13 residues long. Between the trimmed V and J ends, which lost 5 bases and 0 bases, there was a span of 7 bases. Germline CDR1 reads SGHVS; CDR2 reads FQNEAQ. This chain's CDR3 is CASSGSMNTEAFF. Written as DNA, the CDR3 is TGTGCCAGCAGCGGCAGTATGAACACTGAAGCTTTCTTT.

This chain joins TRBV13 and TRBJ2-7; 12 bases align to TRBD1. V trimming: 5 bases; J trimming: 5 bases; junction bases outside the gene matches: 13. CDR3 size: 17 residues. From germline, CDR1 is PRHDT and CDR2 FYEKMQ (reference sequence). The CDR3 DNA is TGTGCCAGCAGCGAAACCTACTACGGGACAGGGGGCAACGAGCAGTACTTC. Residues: CASSETYYGTGGNEQYF.

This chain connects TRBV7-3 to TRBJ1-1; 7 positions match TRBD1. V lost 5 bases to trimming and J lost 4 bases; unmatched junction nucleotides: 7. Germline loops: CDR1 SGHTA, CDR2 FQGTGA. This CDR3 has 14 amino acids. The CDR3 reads CASSPGQRGTEAFF. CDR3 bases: TGTGCCAGCAGCCCGGGACAGCGAGGCACTGAAGCTTTCTTT.

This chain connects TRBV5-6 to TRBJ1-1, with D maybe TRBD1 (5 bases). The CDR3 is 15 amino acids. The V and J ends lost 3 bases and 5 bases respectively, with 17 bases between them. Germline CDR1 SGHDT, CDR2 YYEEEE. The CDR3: CASSSAVWGRTEAFF. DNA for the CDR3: TGTGCCAGCAGCTCCGCAGTCTGGGGGAGGACTGAAGCTTTCTTT.

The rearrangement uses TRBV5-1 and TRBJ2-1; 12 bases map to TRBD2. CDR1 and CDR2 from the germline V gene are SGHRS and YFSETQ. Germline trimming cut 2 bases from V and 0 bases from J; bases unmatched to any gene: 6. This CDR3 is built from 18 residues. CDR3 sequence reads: CASSFRTSGALSYNEQFF. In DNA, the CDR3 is TGCGCCAGCAGCTTCCGGACTAGCGGGGCCCTCTCCTACAATGAGCAGTTCTTC.

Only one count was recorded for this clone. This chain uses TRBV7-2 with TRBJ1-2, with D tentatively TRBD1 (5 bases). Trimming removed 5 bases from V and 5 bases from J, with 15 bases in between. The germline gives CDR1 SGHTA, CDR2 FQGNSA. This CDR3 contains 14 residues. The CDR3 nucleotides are TGTGCCAGCAGCCCCACTAGGGACTATTATGGCTACACCTTC. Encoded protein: CASSPTRDYYGYTF. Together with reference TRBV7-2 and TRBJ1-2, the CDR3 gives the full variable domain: GAGVSQSPSNKVTEKGKDVELRCDPISGHTALYWYRQSLGQGLEFLIYFQGNSAPDKSGLPSDRFSAERTGGSVSTLTIQRTQQEDSAVYLCASSPTRDYYGYTFGSGTRLTVV.

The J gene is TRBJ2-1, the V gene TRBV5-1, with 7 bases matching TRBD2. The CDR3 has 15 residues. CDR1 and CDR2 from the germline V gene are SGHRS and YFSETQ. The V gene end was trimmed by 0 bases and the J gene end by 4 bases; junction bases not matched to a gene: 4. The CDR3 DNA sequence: TGCGCCAGCAGCTTGGAGTCTAGCGGATACAATGAGCAGTTCTTC. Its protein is CASSLESSGYNEQFF.

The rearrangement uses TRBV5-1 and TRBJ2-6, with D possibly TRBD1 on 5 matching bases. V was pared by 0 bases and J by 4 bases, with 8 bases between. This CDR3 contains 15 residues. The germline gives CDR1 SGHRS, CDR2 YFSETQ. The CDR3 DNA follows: TGCGCCAGCAGCTTGGCTGGGGCCGGGGCCAACGTCCTGACTTTC. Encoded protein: CASSLAGAGANVLTF.

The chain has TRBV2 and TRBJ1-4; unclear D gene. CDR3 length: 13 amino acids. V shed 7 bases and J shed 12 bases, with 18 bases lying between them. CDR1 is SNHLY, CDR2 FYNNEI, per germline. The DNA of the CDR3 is TGTGCCAGCACCTTCGGAGGTGGTGCTGAACTGTTTTTT. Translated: CASTFGGGAELFF.

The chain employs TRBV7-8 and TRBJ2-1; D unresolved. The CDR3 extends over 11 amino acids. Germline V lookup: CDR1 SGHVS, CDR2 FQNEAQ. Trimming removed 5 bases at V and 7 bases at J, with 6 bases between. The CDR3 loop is CASSRWNEQFF. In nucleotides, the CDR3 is TGTGCCAGCAGCCGGTGGAATGAGCAGTTCTTC.

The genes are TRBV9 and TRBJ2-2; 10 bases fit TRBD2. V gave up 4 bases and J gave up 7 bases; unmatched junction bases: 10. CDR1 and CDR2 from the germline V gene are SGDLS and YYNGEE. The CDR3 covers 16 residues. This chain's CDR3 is CASSLQAGGVGGELFF. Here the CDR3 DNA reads TGTGCCAGCAGCCTCCAAGCGGGAGGGGTGGGCGGGGAGCTGTTTTTT. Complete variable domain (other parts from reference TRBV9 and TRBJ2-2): DSGVTQTPKHLITATGQRVTLRCSPRSGDLSVYWYQQSLDQGLQFLIQYYNGEERAKGNILERFSAQQFPDLHSELNLSSLELGDSALYFCASSLQAGGVGGELFFGEGSRLTVL.

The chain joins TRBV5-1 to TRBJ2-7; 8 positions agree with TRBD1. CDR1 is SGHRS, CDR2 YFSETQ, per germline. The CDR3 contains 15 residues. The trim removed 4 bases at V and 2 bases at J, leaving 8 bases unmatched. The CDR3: CASSGPRTGPYEQYF. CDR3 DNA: TGCGCCAGCAGCGGCCCGCGGACAGGGCCCTACGAGCAGTACTTC.

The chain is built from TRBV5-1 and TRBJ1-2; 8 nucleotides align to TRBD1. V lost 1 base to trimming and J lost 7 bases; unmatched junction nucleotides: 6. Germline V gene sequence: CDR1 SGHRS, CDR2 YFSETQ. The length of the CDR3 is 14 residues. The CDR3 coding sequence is TGCGCCAGCAGCTTGTCAGGGGGCGAGGTTGGCTACACCTTC. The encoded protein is CASSLSGGEVGYTF. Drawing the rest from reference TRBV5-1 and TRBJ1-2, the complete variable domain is KAGVTQTPRYLIKTRGQQVTLSCSPISGHRSVSWYQQTPGQGLQFLFEYFSETQRNKGNFPGRFSGRQFSNSRSEMNVSTLELGDSALYLCASSLSGGEVGYTFGSGTRLTVV.

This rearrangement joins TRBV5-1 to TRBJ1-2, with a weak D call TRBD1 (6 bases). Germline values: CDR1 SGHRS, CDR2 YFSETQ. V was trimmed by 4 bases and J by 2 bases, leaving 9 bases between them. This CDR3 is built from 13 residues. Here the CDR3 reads CASSPGQNYGYTF. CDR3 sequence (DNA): TGCGCCAGCAGCCCCGGACAGAACTATGGCTACACCTTC. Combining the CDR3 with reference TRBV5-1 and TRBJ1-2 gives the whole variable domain KAGVTQTPRYLIKTRGQQVTLSCSPISGHRSVSWYQQTPGQGLQFLFEYFSETQRNKGNFPGRFSGRQFSNSRSEMNVSTLELGDSALYLCASSPGQNYGYTFGSGTRLTVV.

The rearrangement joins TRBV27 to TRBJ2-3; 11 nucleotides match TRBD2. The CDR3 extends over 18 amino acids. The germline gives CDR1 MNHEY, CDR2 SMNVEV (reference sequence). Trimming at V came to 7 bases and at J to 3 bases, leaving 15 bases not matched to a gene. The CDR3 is CASTTFRASGGWTDTQYF. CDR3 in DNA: TGTGCCAGCACTACTTTTCGGGCTAGCGGGGGGTGGACAGATACGCAGTATTTT.

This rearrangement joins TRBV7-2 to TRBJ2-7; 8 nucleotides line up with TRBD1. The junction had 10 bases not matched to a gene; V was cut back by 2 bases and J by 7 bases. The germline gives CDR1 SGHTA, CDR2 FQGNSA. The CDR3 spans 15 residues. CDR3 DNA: TGTGCCAGCAGCTTAAACTGGCAGGGGGCGCGTGAGCAGTACTTC. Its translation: CASSLNWQGAREQYF.

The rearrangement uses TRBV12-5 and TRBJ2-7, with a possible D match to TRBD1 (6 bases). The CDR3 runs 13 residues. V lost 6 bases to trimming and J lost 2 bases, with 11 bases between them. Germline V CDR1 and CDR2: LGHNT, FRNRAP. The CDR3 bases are TGTGCTAGTGGCCAGGGGTCCCCCTACGAGCAGTACTTC. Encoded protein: CASGQGSPYEQYF.

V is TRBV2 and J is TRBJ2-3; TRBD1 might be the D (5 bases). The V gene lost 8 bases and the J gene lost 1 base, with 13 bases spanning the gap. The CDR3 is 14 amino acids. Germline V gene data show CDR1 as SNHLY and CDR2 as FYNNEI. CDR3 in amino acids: CASRRVGGTDTQYF. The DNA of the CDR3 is TGTGCCAGCCGCAGGGTAGGTGGCACAGATACGCAGTATTTT.